The 29 T cell receptor beta chains below come from one sample, sequenced in a study of blood T cell repertoires in COVID-19. This table comes from immunoSEQ multiplex PCR, and its TCRdb copy is limited to in-frame clones, with some not included. The profile shows roughly 160,000 clones, about 85% of them singletons. What was sequenced was peripheral blood. Every receptor here comes from a man aged 55 to 70 with acute or convalescent COVID-19.

The rearrangement uses TRBV5-6 and TRBJ2-6; D remains unclear. The CDR3 spans 16 residues. Trimming removed 3 bases from V and 0 bases from J, with 10 bases in between. Per germline, CDR1 SGHDT and CDR2 YYEEEE. CDR3 in amino acids: CASSSYYTSGANVLTF. CDR3 nucleotide sequence: TGTGCCAGCAGCTCCTACTACACCTCTGGGGCCAACGTCCTGACTTTC.

V gene TRBV5-1 combines with J gene TRBJ2-5; possible D gene TRBD2, 6 bases. V lost 0 bases, J lost 5 bases, and 17 bases lay in between. The CDR3 spans 16 residues. CDR1 is SGHRS, CDR2 YFSETQ, per germline. CDR3 sequence reads: CASSLGSVGGTETQYF. The CDR3 region has the DNA TGCGCCAGCAGCTTGGGAAGTGTCGGGGGTACGGAGACCCAGTACTTC.

The chain is built from TRBV5-1 and TRBJ2-7; no firm D call. CDR3 length: 15 residues. Germline CDR1 is SGHRS and CDR2 is YFSETQ. Trimming took off 0 bases at V and 0 bases at J, with 10 bases between the two ends. The CDR3 is CASSLAQPGSYEQYF. For the CDR3, the DNA is TGCGCCAGCAGCTTGGCACAACCGGGCTCCTACGAGCAGTACTTC.

The rearrangement joins TRBV6-5 to TRBJ2-3; tentative D call: TRBD1 (5 bases). CDR3 size: 14 residues. Germline values: CDR1 MNHEY, CDR2 SVGAGI. The V and J ends lost 8 bases and 2 bases respectively, with 14 bases between them. CDR3 sequence: CASRLGRATDTQYF. The CDR3 DNA sequence: TGTGCCAGCCGTTTGGGCAGGGCCACAGATACGCAGTATTTT.

This chain links TRBV5-6 with TRBJ2-3; D perhaps matches TRBD2 (7 bases). CDR3 length: 15 residues. V shed 2 bases and J shed 2 bases, with 12 bases lying between them. The germline V gene has CDR1 SGHDT and CDR2 YYEEEE. CDR3 sequence reads: CASSFGGGPTDTQYF. CDR3 nucleotides: TGTGCCAGCAGCTTTGGCGGGGGCCCCACAGATACGCAGTATTTT.

This clone was detected once. This chain connects TRBV2 to TRBJ2-7; 7 bases line up with TRBD1. This CDR3 comprises 15 residues. The V and J ends lost 0 bases and 2 bases, in that order; junction bases with no gene match: 4. CDR1 and CDR2 from the germline V gene are SNHLY and FYNNEI. CDR3 DNA sequence: TGTGCCAGCAGTGAAGCGCGACAGGGCACCTACGAGCAGTACGTC. This translates into CASSEARQGTYEQYV.

The CDR3 spells CAWRVPGGKYGYTF. CDR3 coding DNA: TGTGCCTGGAGGGTTCCGGGAGGGAAGTACGGCTACACCTTC. This chain connects TRBV30 to TRBJ1-2, with D uncertain. Germline CDR1 is GTSNPN and CDR2 is SVGIG (reference sequence). The CDR3 runs to 14 residues. V gave up 3 bases and J gave up 8 bases, with 19 bases separating them.

The chain is built from TRBV30 and TRBJ1-3, with TRBD1 identical over 7 bases. V lost 8 bases and J lost 0; bases outside the gene matches: 7. CDR3 length: 14 residues. Germline CDR1 GTSNPN, CDR2 SVGIG (reference sequence). CDR3 coding DNA: TGTGCCCAGGCGACAGGGCCCTCTGGAAACACCATATATTTT. It yields the protein CAQATGPSGNTIYF.

The genes are TRBV24-1 and TRBJ2-2; TRBD1 agrees at 11 bases. Unmatched junction bases numbered 6, after V lost 9 bases and J lost 7 bases. This CDR3 is 14 amino acids long. Germline CDR1 and CDR2: KGHDR and SFDVKD. CDR3 loop: CATSGQGAIGELFF. The CDR3 nucleotides read TGTGCCACCTCAGGACAGGGGGCGATCGGGGAGCTGTTTTTT.

This chain uses TRBV7-2 with TRBJ1-2, with D hard to call. The germline V and J ends were trimmed by 4 bases and 4 bases, with 10 bases remaining between them. CDR3 size: 13 residues. Germline V gene sequence: CDR1 SGHTA, CDR2 FQGNSA. The CDR3 is CASSSTGIYGYTF. CDR3 bases: TGTGCCAGCAGCTCCACGGGAATCTATGGCTACACCTTC.

The chain couples TRBV9 to TRBJ2-3; TRBD1 matches at 7 bases. From germline, CDR1 is SGDLS and CDR2 YYNGEE. The length of the CDR3 is 14 residues. Losses at the gene ends were 4 bases for V and 7 bases for J; bases not matched to a gene: 9. CDR3 in amino acids: CASSSRQGEYTQYF. The CDR3 DNA reads TGTGCCAGCAGCTCGCGACAGGGAGAATATACGCAGTATTTT.

Concerning this clone: The junction departs from germline at one end; a sequencing error may be responsible. V is TRBV3-1 (or the pseudogene TRBV3-2) and J is TRBJ2-2, with TRBD2 matching 7 bases. This CDR3 has 16 amino acids. Germline V gene lookup returns CDR1 LGHDT and CDR2 YNNKEL (reference sequence). DNA for the CDR3: TGTGCCAGCACCCAAGGGGCCGGGGGGTACACCGGGGAGCTGTTTTTT. This codes for CASTQGAGGYTGELFF.

The genes are TRBV30 and TRBJ1-3; no definite D call. Germline values: CDR1 GTSNPN, CDR2 SVGIG (reference sequence). V was trimmed by 4 bases and J by 0 bases, leaving 7 bases between them. CDR3 length: 13 amino acids. CDR3 residues: CAWNLFSGNTIYF. CDR3 nucleotide sequence: TGTGCCTGGAATCTATTCTCTGGAAACACCATATATTTT.

The chain is built from TRBV10-3 and TRBJ2-2; TRBD2 aligns across 9 bases. The germline V gene has CDR1 ENHRY and CDR2 SYGVKD. This CDR3 has 16 residues. V was clipped by 8 bases and J by 5 bases; unmatched bases: 12. The CDR3 spells CAISLGLALSTGELFF. For the CDR3, the DNA is TGTGCCATCTCCTTGGGACTAGCCTTGTCAACCGGGGAGCTGTTTTTT.

The DNA for the CDR3 is TGCAGCGTTGAAGATATGGGGACAGTTGGTGCTTTCTTT. It translates to CSVEDMGTVGAFF. This chain links TRBV29-1 with TRBJ1-1, with 7 nucleotides matching TRBD1. The CDR3 is 13 residues long. J gave up 11 bases and V 0 bases, and 9 bases lay outside the gene matches. CDR1 and CDR2 from the germline V gene are SQVTM and ANQGSEA. The entire variable domain, with the rest obtained from reference TRBV29-1 and TRBJ1-1, is as follows: SAVISQKPSRDICQRGTSLTIQCQVDSQVTMMFWYRQQPGQSLTLIATANQGSEATYESGFVIDKFPISRPNLTFSTLTVSNMSPEDSSIYLCSVEDMGTVGAFFGQGTRLTVV.

V and J are TRBV9 and TRBJ2-5; TRBD2 aligns across 12 bases. V dropped 0 bases and J dropped 5; count of bases not matched to a gene: 2. The CDR3 spans 15 residues. The germline V gene encodes CDR1 SGDLS and CDR2 YYNGEE. This chain's CDR3 is CASSVVGTSGETQYF. The CDR3 DNA is TGTGCCAGCAGCGTAGTGGGGACTAGCGGGGAGACCCAGTACTTC.

The rearrangement joins TRBV5-1 to TRBJ1-3, with 8 bases identical to TRBD1. The CDR3 contains 16 residues. Germline-derived CDR1 and CDR2 are SGHRS and YFSETQ. V lost 0 bases to trimming and J lost 1 base; unmatched junction nucleotides: 3. The CDR3 DNA sequence: TGCGCCAGCAGCTTGGCAGGGGGCGAGTCTGGAAACACCATATATTTT. Its translation: CASSLAGGESGNTIYF.

This clone has only a few counts. This chain links TRBV19 with TRBJ1-2, with D unclear. The V and J ends lost 3 bases and 1 base respectively, with 6 bases between them. Germline lookup yields CDR1 LNHDA and CDR2 SQIVND (reference sequence). The CDR3 totals 13 residues. CDR3 sequence reads: CASSIELNYGYTF. CDR3 sequence (DNA): TGTGCCAGTAGTATTGAGCTTAACTATGGCTACACCTTC.

J is TRBJ1-3 and V is TRBV30; tentative D call: TRBD1 (6 bases). In germline, CDR1 is GTSNPN, CDR2 SVGIG (reference sequence). V shed 3 bases and J shed 0 bases, with 12 bases lying between them. The CDR3 is 15 residues long. CDR3 bases: TGTGCCTGGAGCCGGGACATGAGCTCTGGAAACACCATATATTTT. Translation: CAWSRDMSSGNTIYF.

This clone was detected once. This sequence joins TRBV6-5 and TRBJ1-1, with unresolved D. The germline gives CDR1 MNHEY, CDR2 SVGAGI. The CDR3 consists of 16 residues. The V end lost 3 bases, the J end lost 0 bases, and 14 bases lay between the germline ends. CDR3 residues: CASSYRRVSMNTEAFF. The DNA of the CDR3 is TGTGCCAGCAGTTATCGGAGGGTCAGCATGAACACTGAAGCTTTCTTT.

The rearrangement joins TRBV19 to TRBJ2-4, with D hard to call. The CDR3 contains 15 residues. The V gene lost 0 bases and the J gene lost 0 bases, with 6 bases spanning the gap. In germline, CDR1 is LNHDA, CDR2 SQIVND (reference sequence). This chain's CDR3 is CASSIEGLAKNIQYF. The CDR3 DNA reads TGTGCCAGTAGTATAGAGGGCTTAGCCAAAAACATTCAGTACTTC.

J is TRBJ2-3 and V is TRBV30; no reliable D call. This CDR3 has 12 residues. V was shortened by 2 bases and J by 4 bases, with 7 bases between the two germline ends. Germline V gene lookup returns CDR1 GTSNPN and CDR2 SVGIG (reference sequence). The CDR3 DNA follows: TGTGCCTGGAGTCACTCGGCAGATACGCAGTATTTT. Residues: CAWSHSADTQYF.

The CDR3 loop is CASSLVSAGWGTGELFF. The CDR3 nucleotides read TGTGCCAGCAGCTTAGTGTCGGCAGGGTGGGGCACCGGGGAGCTGTTTTTT. This chain joins TRBV11-2 and TRBJ2-2; a weak D match, TRBD1 (5 bases). This CDR3 has 17 amino acids. CDR1 and CDR2 from the germline V gene are SGHAT and FQNNGV. Trimming removed 1 base at V and 4 bases at J, with 16 bases between.

The gene calls are TRBV6-6 and TRBJ2-1; D may be TRBD2 (6 bases). The V end lost 4 bases, the J end lost 0 bases, and 10 bases lay between the germline ends. The CDR3 covers 15 residues. Germline CDR1 is MNHNY and CDR2 is SVGAGI (reference sequence). CDR3 region: CASSSRESSYNEQFF. CDR3 coding DNA: TGTGCCAGCAGTTCCCGGGAGTCCTCCTACAATGAGCAGTTCTTC.

The V and J genes are TRBV6-5 and TRBJ1-1; TRBD1 might be the D (5 bases). Germline CDR1 reads MNHEY; CDR2 reads SVGAGI. CDR3 length: 13 amino acids. V was shortened by 1 base and J by 4 bases, with 7 bases between the two germline ends. The CDR3: CASSYFRGTEAFF. The CDR3 DNA reads TGTGCCAGCAGTTACTTTAGGGGCACTGAAGCTTTCTTT.

V is TRBV19 and J is TRBJ2-7, with TRBD2 matching 9 bases. This CDR3 region has 15 residues. The V and J ends lost 10 bases and 6 bases, in that order; junction bases with no gene match: 16. Germline V CDR1 and CDR2: LNHDA, SQIVND (reference sequence). The DNA for the CDR3 is TGTGCCACCCACTCTAGCGGGACGATTTCGGGCGAGCAGTACTTC. Encoded protein: CATHSSGTISGEQYF.

This sequence joins TRBV7-6 and TRBJ2-2; D not certain. Trimming cost V 5 bases and J 6 bases, with 16 bases left between them. CDR3 size: 15 residues. The germline V gene encodes CDR1 SGHVS and CDR2 FNYEAQ. The CDR3 DNA sequence: TGTGCCAGCAGCCCCCTAGTCTCCGGCCCCGGGGAGCTGTTTTTT. Amino acids: CASSPLVSGPGELFF. Complete variable domain (other parts from reference TRBV7-6 and TRBJ2-2): GAGVSQSPRYKVTKRGQDVALRCDPISGHVSLYWYRQALGQGPEFLTYFNYEAQQDKSGLPNDRFSAERPEGSISTLTIQRTEQRDSAMYRCASSPLVSGPGELFFGEGSRLTVL.

CDR3 in DNA: TGTGCCAGCAGCCCACAGGGGGCGAGGGAGCAGTACGTC. It specifies CASSPQGAREQYV. This chain links TRBV6-5 with TRBJ2-7; 9 nucleotides agree with TRBD1. Trimming took 6 bases from V and 7 from J; bases not matched to a gene: 7. The CDR3 runs 13 residues. Germline values: CDR1 MNHEY, CDR2 SVGAGI.

With regard to this clone: The junction differs from germline at one of its ends, possibly a read error. This chain links TRBV11-3 with TRBJ2-7; weak D call: TRBD2 (6 bases). Germline assignment: CDR1 SGHNT and CDR2 YENEEA. The CDR3 is 16 amino acids. CDR3 amino acids: CASSFSSARPSDEQYF. In DNA form, the CDR3 reads TGTGCCAGCAGCTTCTCTAGCGCGAGGCCCTCCGACGAGCAGTACTTC.